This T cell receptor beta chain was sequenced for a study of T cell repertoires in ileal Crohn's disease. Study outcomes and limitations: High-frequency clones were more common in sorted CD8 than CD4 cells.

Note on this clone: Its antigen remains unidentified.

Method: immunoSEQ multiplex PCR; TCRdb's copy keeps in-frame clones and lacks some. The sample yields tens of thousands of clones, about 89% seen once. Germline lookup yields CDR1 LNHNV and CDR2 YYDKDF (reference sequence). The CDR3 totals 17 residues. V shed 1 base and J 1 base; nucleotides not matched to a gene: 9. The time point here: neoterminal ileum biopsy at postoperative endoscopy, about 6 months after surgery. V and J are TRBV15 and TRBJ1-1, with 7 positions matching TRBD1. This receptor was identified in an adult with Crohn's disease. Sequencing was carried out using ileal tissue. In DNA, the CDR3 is TGTGCCACCAGCAGAGGCCGACAGGGACTGACGAACACTGAAGCTTTCTTT. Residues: CATSRGRQGLTNTEAFF.